Included here is one T cell receptor (beta chain) sequence, with context. This sample was taken from a study of blood T cell repertoires in COVID-19. Across the whole study: Samples came from the United States, Italy and Spain, spanning acute and convalescent COVID-19. PBMCs, B-cell-depleted T cells, or T cells were the source of the cDNA or gDNA that made up the material.

In the original analysis: Amplification from reference gene primers served as the basis for estimated nucleated cell counts. Only in-frame clones appear in the TCRdb table, and some are missing; sequencing was by immunoSEQ multiplex PCR. From that table come the V and J calls and clone size; the DNA was used to work out D and trimming. The table records about 370,000 clones, more than 70% of them present only once. This CDR3 has 16 residues. Sequenced: peripheral blood. This chain links TRBV12-2 with TRBJ2-1; the D call TRBD2 from the table was never checked on the DNA. TRBV12-2 is a pseudogene locus. This TCR was sampled from a woman aged 30 to 39 with COVID-19, enrolled during active disease. The CDR3 loop is CASRSGLAGSYNEQFF. The CDR3 coding sequence is TGTGCAAGTCGCTCGGGACTAGCGGGTTCCTACAATGAGCAGTTCTTC.